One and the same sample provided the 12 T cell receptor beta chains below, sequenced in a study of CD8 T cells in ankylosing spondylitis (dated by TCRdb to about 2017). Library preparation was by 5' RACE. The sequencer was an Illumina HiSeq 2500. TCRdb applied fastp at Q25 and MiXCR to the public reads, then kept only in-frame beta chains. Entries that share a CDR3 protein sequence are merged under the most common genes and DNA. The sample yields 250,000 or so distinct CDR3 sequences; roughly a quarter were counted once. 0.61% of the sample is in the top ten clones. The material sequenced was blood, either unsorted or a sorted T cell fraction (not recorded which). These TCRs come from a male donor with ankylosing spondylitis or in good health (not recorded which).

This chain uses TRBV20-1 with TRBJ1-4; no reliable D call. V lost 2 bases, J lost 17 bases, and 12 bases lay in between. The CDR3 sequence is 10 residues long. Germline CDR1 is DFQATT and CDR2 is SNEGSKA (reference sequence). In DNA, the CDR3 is TGCAGTGCTAGACAGTCCGCGGGTTTTTTT. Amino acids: CSARQSAGFF.

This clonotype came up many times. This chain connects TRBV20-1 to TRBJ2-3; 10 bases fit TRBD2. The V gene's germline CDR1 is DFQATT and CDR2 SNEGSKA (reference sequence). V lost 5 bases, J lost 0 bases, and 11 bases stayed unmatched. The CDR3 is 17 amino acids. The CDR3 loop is CSAALAGELASTDTQYF. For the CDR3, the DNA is TGCAGTGCTGCGCTAGCGGGGGAGCTTGCTAGCACAGATACGCAGTATTTT.

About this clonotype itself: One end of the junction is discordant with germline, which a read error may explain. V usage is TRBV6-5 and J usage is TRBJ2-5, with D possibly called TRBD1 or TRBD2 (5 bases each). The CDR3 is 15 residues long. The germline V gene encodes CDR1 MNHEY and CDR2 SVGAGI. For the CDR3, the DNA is TGTGCCAGCAGTCACTCTGGGACCCTGGAGGAGACCCAGTACTTC. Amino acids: CASSHSGTLEETQYF.

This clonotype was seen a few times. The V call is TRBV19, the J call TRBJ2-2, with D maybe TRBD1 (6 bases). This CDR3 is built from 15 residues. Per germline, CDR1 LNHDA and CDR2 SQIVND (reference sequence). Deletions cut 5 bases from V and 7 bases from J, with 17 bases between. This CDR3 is CASSLSPGVGGELFF. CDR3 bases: TGTGCCAGTAGTTTATCCCCAGGGGTCGGCGGGGAGCTGTTTTTT.

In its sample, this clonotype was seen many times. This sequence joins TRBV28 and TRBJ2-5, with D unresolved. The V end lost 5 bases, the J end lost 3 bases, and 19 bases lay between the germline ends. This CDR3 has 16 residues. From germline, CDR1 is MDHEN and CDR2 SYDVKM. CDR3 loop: CASSRKFRAAKETQYF. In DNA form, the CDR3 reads TGTGCCAGCAGTCGCAAATTTCGGGCAGCAAAAGAGACCCAGTACTTC.

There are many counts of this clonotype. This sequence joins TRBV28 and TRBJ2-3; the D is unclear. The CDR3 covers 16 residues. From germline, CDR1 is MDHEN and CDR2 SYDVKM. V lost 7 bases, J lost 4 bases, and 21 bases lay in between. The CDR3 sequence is CASTPTVGLWPDTQYF. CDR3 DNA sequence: TGTGCCAGCACCCCCACGGTGGGTTTATGGCCAGATACGCAGTATTTT.

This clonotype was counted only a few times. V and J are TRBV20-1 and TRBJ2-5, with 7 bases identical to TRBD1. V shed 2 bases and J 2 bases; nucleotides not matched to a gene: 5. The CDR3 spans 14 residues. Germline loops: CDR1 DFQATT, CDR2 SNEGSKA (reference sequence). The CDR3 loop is CSARWGRGQETQYF. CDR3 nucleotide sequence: TGCAGTGCTAGATGGGGCAGGGGGCAAGAGACCCAGTACTTC.

CDR3 coding DNA: TGTGCCAGCAATGTGGACGGATACCAAGAGACCCAGTACTTC. It translates to CASNVDGYQETQYF. The chain carries TRBV12-3 or TRBV12-4 and TRBJ2-5; D is undetermined. CDR3 length equals 14 residues. The V end lost 7 bases, the J end lost 0 bases, and 12 bases lay between the germline ends.

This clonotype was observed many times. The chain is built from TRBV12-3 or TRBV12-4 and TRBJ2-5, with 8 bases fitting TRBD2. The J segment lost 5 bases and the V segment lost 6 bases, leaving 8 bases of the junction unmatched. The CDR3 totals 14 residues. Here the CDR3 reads CASSVAGSRETQYF. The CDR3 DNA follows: TGTGCCAGCAGCGTAGCGGGGTCCAGGGAGACCCAGTACTTC.

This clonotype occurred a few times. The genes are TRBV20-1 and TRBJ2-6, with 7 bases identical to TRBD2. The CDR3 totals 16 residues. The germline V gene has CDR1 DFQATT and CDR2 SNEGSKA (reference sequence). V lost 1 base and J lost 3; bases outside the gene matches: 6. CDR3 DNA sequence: TGCAGTGCTAGAGTTTTCAGGGAGGGTGGGGCCAACGTCCTGACTTTC. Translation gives CSARVFREGGANVLTF.

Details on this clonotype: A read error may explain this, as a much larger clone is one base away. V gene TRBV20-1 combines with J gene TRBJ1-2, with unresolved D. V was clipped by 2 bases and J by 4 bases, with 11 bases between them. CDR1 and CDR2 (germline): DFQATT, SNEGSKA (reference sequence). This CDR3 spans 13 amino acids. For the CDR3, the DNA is TGCAGTGCTAGAAACGGGCGAACCTATGGCTACACCTTC. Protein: CSARNGRTYGYTF.

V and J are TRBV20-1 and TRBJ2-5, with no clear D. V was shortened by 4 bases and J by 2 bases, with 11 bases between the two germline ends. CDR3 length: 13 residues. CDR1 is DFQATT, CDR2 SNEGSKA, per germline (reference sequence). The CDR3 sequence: CSAMLGQQETQYF. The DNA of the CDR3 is TGCAGTGCTATGTTAGGGCAGCAAGAGACCCAGTACTTC.